A selection of T cell receptor beta chains follows, all from one sample in a study of shared T cell receptors in the human thymus. Sequencing was performed with immunoSEQ multiplex PCR; in TCRdb, only in-frame clones are kept and a portion is missing. The data contain around 340,000 clones, around 95% of them seen just once; the ten biggest clones take up 0.015% to 0.025%. The sample consisted of thymocytes. The source of these receptors is a human donor. Both conserved end residues are part of each CDR3. Clone size is stated in some rows and not others, as once, few, many or a class when expanded.

len: 16; abundance: -; j_gene: TRBJ2-1; v_gene: TRBV30; CDR3aa: CAWSVTLLAVHNEQFF
len: 14; abundance: -; j_gene: TRBJ2-1; v_gene: TRBV7-3; CDR3aa: CASSFHREHNEQFF
len: 15; abundance: few; j_gene: TRBJ1-1; v_gene: TRBV30; CDR3aa: CAWSSRVLGNTEAFF
len: 16; abundance: once; j_gene: TRBJ1-1; v_gene: TRBV6-6; CDR3aa: CASRPTQGLPNTEAFF
len: 16; abundance: -; j_gene: TRBJ2-3; v_gene: TRBV30; CDR3aa: CAWFPSSGRGTDTQYF
len: 16; abundance: -; j_gene: TRBJ1-3; v_gene: TRBV12-5; CDR3aa: CASGVGQGSPGNTIYF
len: 13; abundance: -; j_gene: TRBJ2-3; v_gene: TRBV11-1; CDR3aa: CASSRAPKDTQYF
len: 18; abundance: -; j_gene: TRBJ2-7; v_gene: TRBV4-2; CDR3aa: CASSQEVGDRRQNYEQYF
len: 15; abundance: -; j_gene: TRBJ2-7; v_gene: TRBV28; CDR3aa: CASSLPGRSSYEQYF
len: 16; abundance: -; j_gene: TRBJ2-3; v_gene: TRBV5-1; CDR3aa: CASSLGDPRCTDTQYF
len: 14; abundance: -; j_gene: TRBJ2-7; v_gene: TRBV5-1; CDR3aa: CASSCGQGGYEQYF
len: 14; abundance: -; j_gene: TRBJ2-3; v_gene: TRBV27; CDR3aa: CATASVEFADTQYF
len: 16; abundance: -; j_gene: TRBJ1-4; v_gene: TRBV28; CDR3aa: CASSLGRFPTNEKLFF
len: 16; abundance: -; j_gene: TRBJ1-2; v_gene: TRBV10-1; CDR3aa: CASSESISRKNYGYTF
len: 16; abundance: -; j_gene: TRBJ2-7; v_gene: TRBV27; CDR3aa: CASSLRSWDTSYEQYF
len: 15; abundance: -; j_gene: TRBJ2-3; v_gene: TRBV27; CDR3aa: CASSSTSDVLVSVYF
len: 14; abundance: -; j_gene: TRBJ2-7; v_gene: TRBV2; CDR3aa: CASSEDPFSYEQYF
len: 18; abundance: -; j_gene: TRBJ2-3; v_gene: TRBV18; CDR3aa: CASSPRIGASGSADTQYF
len: 18; abundance: -; j_gene: TRBJ1-5; v_gene: TRBV21-1; CDR3aa: CASSKFPSLDKGDQPQHF
len: 19; abundance: -; j_gene: TRBJ2-3; v_gene: TRBV7-2; CDR3aa: CASSSKVSGVWGLPDTQYF
len: 14; abundance: -; j_gene: TRBJ2-7; v_gene: TRBV27; CDR3aa: CASSYGTSGYEQYF
len: 13; abundance: -; j_gene: TRBJ2-3; v_gene: TRBV7-9; CDR3aa: CASSFWSTDTQYF
len: 17; abundance: -; j_gene: TRBJ2-1; v_gene: TRBV18; CDR3aa: CASSPGAGGRDYNEQFF
len: 15; abundance: once; j_gene: TRBJ2-2; v_gene: TRBV27; CDR3aa: CASSRTGVGTGELFF
len: 14; abundance: -; j_gene: TRBJ2-1; v_gene: TRBV11-2; CDR3aa: CASSDNPEWGEQFF
len: 15; abundance: -; j_gene: TRBJ1-1; v_gene: TRBV5-6; CDR3aa: CASSLGERTNTEAFF
len: 15; abundance: -; j_gene: TRBJ2-5; v_gene: TRBV7-2; CDR3aa: CASSVQGANQETQYF
len: 15; abundance: -; j_gene: TRBJ2-7; v_gene: TRBV5-1; CDR3aa: CASSPPGPTPYEQYF
len: 14; abundance: -; j_gene: TRBJ2-3; v_gene: TRBV10-3; CDR3aa: CAISTYSSTDTQYF
len: 16; abundance: -; j_gene: TRBJ1-2; v_gene: TRBV4-2; CDR3aa: CASSQATWDIRHGYTF
len: 15; abundance: -; j_gene: TRBJ2-1; v_gene: TRBV6-5; CDR3aa: CASNTTGLAGGEQFF
len: 17; abundance: -; j_gene: TRBJ2-2; v_gene: TRBV6-4; CDR3aa: CASSRSSGNQNTGELFF
len: 14; abundance: -; j_gene: TRBJ2-7; v_gene: TRBV9; CDR3aa: CASSVEQGASEQYF
len: 16; abundance: -; j_gene: TRBJ2-5; v_gene: TRBV6-1; CDR3aa: CASSDRRGQKGETQYF
len: 18; abundance: -; j_gene: TRBJ2-5; v_gene: TRBV18; CDR3aa: CASSLTRTRQGLRETQYF
len: 18; abundance: -; j_gene: TRBJ1-2; v_gene: TRBV19; CDR3aa: CASSIDGGPPRPNYGYTF
len: 19; abundance: -; j_gene: TRBJ2-7; v_gene: TRBV28; CDR3aa: CASSSPAPRLAGAPYEQYF